This T cell receptor (beta chain) stems from a study of tumor-infiltrating lymphocytes in glioblastoma multiforme. Study outcomes and limitations: No surface-marker sorting into functional T cell subtypes was done.

Three nested ARM-PCR rounds with V-beta and C-beta primers built TCRB libraries. From the multiplex PCR reads, TCRdb called clonotypes with MiXCR, one entry per CDR3 protein. Of around 15,000 distinct CDR3 sequences in the sample, around 72% are singletons; the top ten hold approximately 38%. From germline, CDR1 is MDHEN and CDR2 SYDVKM. The CDR3 is 14 residues long. Losses at the gene ends were 3 bases for V and 1 base for J; bases not matched to a gene: 3. On this clonotype itself: The target antigen is unknown.

The chain couples TRBV28 to TRBJ2-7; 7 nucleotides align to TRBD2. This clonotype was obtained from a male donor with glioblastoma. What was sequenced was brain tumor tissue. The CDR3 sequence: CASSFAGESYEQYF. The CDR3, as DNA: TGTGCCAGCAGTTTTGCGGGAGAGTCCTACGAGCAGTACTTC. The whole variable domain, remainder taken from reference TRBV28 and TRBJ2-7, is DVKVTQSSRYLVKRTGEKVFLECVQDMDHENMFWYRQDPGLGLRLIYFSYDVKMKEKGDIPEGYSVSREKKERFSLILESASTNQTSMYLCASSFAGESYEQYFGPGTRLTVT.